This TCR beta chain was identified in a study of blood T cell repertoires in COVID-19. Across the study: Specimens from acute and convalescent COVID-19 originated in the United States, Italy and Spain. In each case, the material was cDNA or gDNA derived from T cells, B-cell-depleted T cells, or PBMCs.

Germline V gene sequence: CDR1 SGHRS, CDR2 YFSETQ. After removal of 4 bases from V and 10 bases from J, the junction contained 3 bases not matched to a gene. CDR3 length: 14 amino acids. This clone was counted once. Method: immunoSEQ multiplex PCR; TCRdb's copy keeps in-frame clones and lacks some. Of hundreds of thousands of clones listed, approximately 87% are singletons. The origin of this receptor is a man aged 55 to 70 who had recovered from COVID-19. The sample comprised peripheral blood. The chain couples TRBV5-1 to TRBJ1-6; 12 bases align to TRBD1. The CDR3 here is CASSAGTGGSPLHF. The DNA for the CDR3 is TGCGCCAGCAGCGCAGGGACAGGGGGCTCACCCCTCCACTTT.